This TCR beta chain was observed in a study of control samples from healthy donors and cancer patients. Germline V CDR1 and CDR2: SGHRS, YFSETQ. The CDR3 runs 17 residues. V lost 0 bases and J lost 2; bases outside the gene matches: 9. Using immunoSEQ multiplex PCR, the repertoire was profiled, and TCRdb retains in-frame clones only, with some absent. The table lists around 180,000 clones, around 92% of them singletons, with around 2% in the top ten. The sequence was collected from a woman in her thirties or forties in good health. This chain links TRBV5-1 with TRBJ2-3; 7 bases are a match to TRBD1. Sequenced: blood. The CDR3 region is CASSLADLGTATDTQYF. The CDR3 nucleotides read TGCGCCAGCAGCTTGGCCGATTTAGGGACAGCCACAGATACGCAGTATTTT.